This paragraph covers one TCR beta chain sequence. The sample has other DNA sequences that encode this CDR3 too. Clones were read by immunoSEQ multiplex PCR, and TCRdb kept only the in-frame ones, dropping some. The profile shows 2 million to 2.5 million clones, roughly 96% of them singletons. Investigators divided CD4+ cells into CD45RA+ naive and CD45RA-negative memory subsets. This sample is part of a study of shared clonotypes between healthy human individuals. The CDR3 loop spans 15 amino acids. V trimming: 3 bases; J trimming: 1 base; junction bases outside the gene matches: 2. Germline-derived CDR1 and CDR2 are SGHTA and FQGTGA.

V is TRBV7-3 and J is TRBJ2-3; TRBD2 matches 9 bases. The sequenced sample consisted of naive CD4+ T cells sorted from blood. Indicated subset: CD45RA+ positively selected. The clonotype comes from a young man in good health. CDR3 region: CASSLSGGRTDTQYF. For the CDR3, the DNA is TGTGCCAGCAGCTTGAGCGGGGGGCGCACAGATACGCAGTATTTT. The full variable domain, in which reference TRBV7-3 and TRBJ2-3 provide the parts outside the CDR3, is GAGVSQTPSNKVTEKGKYVELRCDPISGHTALYWYRQSLGQGPEFLIYFQGTGAADDSGLPNDRFFAVRPEGSVSTLKIQRTERGDSAVYLCASSLSGGRTDTQYFGPGTRLTVL.